The 21 T cell receptor beta chains below were found in one sample sequenced in a study of beta chain features in type 1 diabetes. Expressed TCRB transcripts got sequenced, as all isolated RNA was reverse transcribed. The protocol was immunoSEQ multiplex PCR, while the TCRdb copy is restricted to in-frame clones and leaves out a portion. This repertoire shows under 200,000 clones, about 7.3% found once; its top ten account for approximately 0.69%. Input material: central memory CD4+ T cells from blood. The receptors derive from a man between 18 and 29 years old in good health.

V gene TRBV19 combines with J gene TRBJ2-5; 7 nucleotides line up with TRBD2. This CDR3 is 16 amino acids long. Germline CDR1 and CDR2: LNHDA and SQIVND (reference sequence). The V and J ends lost 5 bases and 0 bases, in that order; junction bases with no gene match: 9. The CDR3 coding sequence is TGTGCCAGTAGTCTAAGAGCGGGGATGTACCAAGAGACCCAGTACTTC. Protein: CASSLRAGMYQETQYF. Variable domain in full (rest from reference TRBV19 and TRBJ2-5): DGGITQSPKYLFRKEGQNVTLSCEQNLNHDAMYWYRQDPGQGLRLIYYSQIVNDFQKGDIAEGYSVSREKKESFPLTVTSAQKNPTAFYLCASSLRAGMYQETQYFGPGTRLLVL.

This clone was recorded a few times. The rearrangement uses TRBV20-1 and TRBJ1-2; TRBD1 might be the D (6 bases). Germline V lookup: CDR1 DFQATT, CDR2 SNEGSKA (reference sequence). Trimming stripped 5 bases from V and 8 bases from J, with 9 bases between. This CDR3 comprises 10 residues. Here the CDR3 reads CSAGGGGYTF. The CDR3 DNA follows: TGCAGTGCTGGGGGCGGGGGCTACACCTTC.

This clone has ten or more counts. The chain links TRBV7-8 to TRBJ1-2; no reliable D call. Trimming stripped 1 base from V and 5 bases from J, with 11 bases between. The CDR3 covers 14 residues. Germline V gene data show CDR1 as SGHVS and CDR2 as FQNEAQ. CDR3 in DNA: TGTGCCAGCAGCTTAGGGGAGATGGGGTATGGCTACACCTTC. Its translation is CASSLGEMGYGYTF. The full variable domain, rest sourced from reference TRBV7-8 and TRBJ1-2, is GAGVSQSPRYKVAKRGQDVALRCDPISGHVSLFWYQQALGQGPEFLTYFQNEAQLDKSGLPSDRFFAERPEGSVSTLKIQRTQQEDSAVYLCASSLGEMGYGYTFGSGTRLTVV.

This clone was detected ten times or more. The gene calls are TRBV2 and TRBJ2-3; D is uncertain. This CDR3 is built from 12 residues. V lost 6 bases and J lost 0, with 4 bases in between. The V gene's germline CDR1 is SNHLY and CDR2 FYNNEI. CDR3 nucleotide sequence: TGTGCCAGCAGCAGGAGCACAGATACGCAGTATTTT. Translated: CASSRSTDTQYF.

This clone was detected many times. The J gene is TRBJ1-5, the V gene TRBV30; D not certain. The germline V gene has CDR1 GTSNPN and CDR2 SVGIG (reference sequence). Trimming shortened V by 2 bases and J by 2 bases, and 7 bases separated the two germline ends. This CDR3 contains 13 residues. This CDR3 reads CAWSLGGNQPQHF. The CDR3, as DNA: TGTGCCTGGAGTCTCGGGGGCAATCAGCCCCAGCATTTT. The full variable domain, completed using reference TRBV30 and TRBJ1-5, is SQTIHQWPATLVQPVGSPLSLECTVEGTSNPNLYWYRQAAGRGLQLLFYSVGIGQISSEVPQNLSASRPQDRQFILSSKKLLLSDSGFYLCAWSLGGNQPQHFGDGTRLSIL.

The chain joins TRBV4-2 to TRBJ2-7; 8 bases align to TRBD2. Germline CDR1 and CDR2: LGHNA and YNFKEQ. The CDR3 is 14 residues long. With 0 bases clipped from V and 6 bases from J, the junction kept 4 bases outside the gene matches. In DNA form, the CDR3 reads TGTGCCAGCAGCCAAGAGGGCGGGGGGCGCGAGCAGTACTTC. Its protein is CASSQEGGGREQYF.

The chain combines TRBV18 with TRBJ2-3; weak D call: TRBD2 (5 bases). This CDR3 has 17 amino acids. The germline V gene encodes CDR1 KGHSH and CDR2 LQKENI. Trimming removed 3 bases from V and 5 bases from J, with 21 bases in between. CDR3 nucleotides: TGTGCCAGCTCACCGGGCAGTTGGGGAGTCGGTGGAGATACGCAGTATTTT. This sequence encodes CASSPGSWGVGGDTQYF.

Only a few counts were recorded for this clone. The chain employs TRBV7-2 and TRBJ1-1, with 8 bases fitting TRBD1. The CDR3 sequence is 16 residues long. Germline V gene data show CDR1 as SGHTA and CDR2 as FQGNSA. The V gene end was trimmed by 4 bases and the J gene end by 1 base; junction bases not matched to a gene: 8. CDR3 loop: CASSYPRQGKNTEAFF. As DNA, the CDR3 is TGTGCCAGCAGCTACCCGCGACAGGGGAAGAACACTGAAGCTTTCTTT.

The chain employs TRBV14 and TRBJ1-4, with D uncertain. CDR1 and CDR2 (germline): SGHDN, FVKESK. The V and J ends lost 0 bases and 7 bases respectively, with 18 bases between them. The CDR3 is made up of 17 amino acids. The chain's CDR3 is CASSQEAVRGRAEKLFF. CDR3 DNA sequence: TGTGCCAGCAGCCAAGAAGCGGTCCGGGGAAGGGCTGAAAAACTGTTTTTT.

This clone has ten or more counts. This chain joins TRBV10-3 and TRBJ2-2; 11 positions match TRBD2. Germline V CDR1 and CDR2: ENHRY, SYGVKD. V was clipped by 3 bases and J by 2 bases; unmatched bases: 11. The CDR3 consists of 19 residues. The CDR3 nucleotides read TGTGCCATCAGTGACTTCACTAGCGGGAGACCCAAAAACACCGGGGAGCTGTTTTTT. Translated: CAISDFTSGRPKNTGELFF.

V and J are TRBV5-1 and TRBJ2-2; maybe TRBD2 (5 bases). CDR3 length equals 13 residues. Trimming took off 0 bases at V and 11 bases at J, with 11 bases between the two ends. Germline loops: CDR1 SGHRS, CDR2 YFSETQ. This chain's CDR3 is CASSLGQSGELFF. In DNA, the CDR3 is TGCGCCAGCAGCTTGGGGCAGTCGGGAGAGCTGTTTTTT.

This clone was detected many times. Other DNA sequences in the sample encode the same CDR3. The chain employs TRBV5-6 and TRBJ1-1; D may be TRBD1 (6 bases). The V gene's germline CDR1 is SGHDT and CDR2 YYEEEE. The CDR3 runs 15 residues. V lost 0 bases to trimming and J lost 3 bases, with 12 bases between them. Here the CDR3 DNA reads TGTGCCAGCAGCTTGGGAGGACAGCAATACACTGAAGCTTTCTTT. Translating gives CASSLGGQQYTEAFF.

The chain carries TRBV28 and TRBJ2-5; 10 bases are a match to TRBD2. CDR1 is MDHEN, CDR2 SYDVKM, per germline. J gave up 3 bases and V 5 bases, and 6 bases lay outside the gene matches. This CDR3 contains 15 residues. The CDR3 sequence is CASSGRGTSEETQYF. CDR3 nucleotides: TGTGCCAGCAGTGGAAGGGGGACTAGCGAAGAGACCCAGTACTTC. The full variable domain, rest sourced from reference TRBV28 and TRBJ2-5, is DVKVTQSSRYLVKRTGEKVFLECVQDMDHENMFWYRQDPGLGLRLIYFSYDVKMKEKGDIPEGYSVSREKKERFSLILESASTNQTSMYLCASSGRGTSEETQYFGPGTRLLVL.

This clone was seen more than once but under ten times. The chain couples TRBV28 to TRBJ2-5; D unclear. V shed 6 bases and J shed 5 bases, with 10 bases lying between them. CDR1 and CDR2 (germline): MDHEN, SYDVKM. CDR3 length: 12 amino acids. The CDR3 loop reads CASRSSEETQYF. The CDR3 DNA follows: TGTGCCAGCAGATCTAGTGAGGAGACCCAGTACTTC.

The J gene is TRBJ1-2, the V gene TRBV28; perhaps TRBD1 as D (5 bases). Germline CDR1 reads MDHEN; CDR2 reads SYDVKM. V was pared by 6 bases and J by 0 bases, with 8 bases between. The CDR3 length is 13 residues. The CDR3 here is CASRGQANYGYTF. The DNA for the CDR3 is TGTGCCAGCAGGGGGCAGGCTAACTATGGCTACACCTTC.

This clone occurred a few times. The rearrangement joins TRBV9 to TRBJ1-6; D remains ambiguous. The germline V gene encodes CDR1 SGDLS and CDR2 YYNGEE. This CDR3 spans 14 amino acids. The V end lost 4 bases, the J end lost 10 bases, and 15 bases lay between the germline ends. CDR3 amino acids: CASSMTPGGSPLHF. CDR3 DNA sequence: TGTGCCAGCAGCATGACACCCGGAGGATCACCCCTCCACTTT.

There are a few counts of this clone. The chain is built from TRBV4-1 and TRBJ1-4; weak D call: TRBD1 (5 bases). Trimming stripped 0 bases from V and 7 bases from J, with 15 bases between. This CDR3 region has 16 residues. CDR1 is MGHRA, CDR2 YSYEKL, per germline. The DNA for the CDR3 is TGCGCCAGCAGCCAAGAGTCGAACCAGGGTTCTGAAAAACTGTTTTTT. This translates into CASSQESNQGSEKLFF.

This clone was observed at least ten times. The chain employs TRBV7-2 and TRBJ1-2; 7 bases fit TRBD1. Germline CDR1 and CDR2: SGHTA and FQGNSA. This CDR3 spans 14 amino acids. Losses at the gene ends were 4 bases for V and 4 bases for J; bases not matched to a gene: 6. The CDR3 sequence: CASSYPGQSYGYTF. The CDR3 nucleotides read TGTGCCAGCAGCTACCCGGGACAGAGCTATGGCTACACCTTC.

This clone showed up many times. The V call is TRBV30, the J call TRBJ1-5, with unresolved D. From germline, CDR1 is GTSNPN and CDR2 SVGIG (reference sequence). Trimming shortened V by 2 bases and J by 0 bases, and 5 bases separated the two germline ends. This CDR3 is 13 amino acids long. CDR3 in amino acids: CAWSRNSNQPQHF. The CDR3 bases are TGTGCCTGGAGTCGTAATAGCAATCAGCCCCAGCATTTT.

The chain is built from TRBV11-1 and TRBJ2-1, with a tentative D call TRBD2 (5 bases). CDR3 length: 13 residues. The V gene lost 5 bases and the J gene lost 12 bases, with 17 bases spanning the gap. Germline V CDR1 and CDR2: SGHAT, FQDESV (reference sequence). The CDR3 spells CASSQVRGSGQFF. DNA for the CDR3: TGTGCCAGCAGCCAAGTCAGAGGGAGCGGGCAGTTCTTC.

This clone turned up a few times. The chain employs TRBV27 and TRBJ2-5; possible D gene TRBD2, 6 bases. From germline, CDR1 is MNHEY and CDR2 SMNVEV (reference sequence). The V end lost 3 bases, the J end lost 4 bases, and 18 bases lay between the germline ends. CDR3 length: 16 residues. Here the CDR3 reads CASSFRTKVMGETQYF. The DNA for the CDR3 is TGTGCCAGCAGTTTCCGGACTAAAGTCATGGGAGAGACCCAGTACTTC.